These T cell receptor beta chains were read from a single sample in a study of Ad26.COV2.S vaccination and SARS-CoV-2 variants. Repertoires were generated with immunoSEQ multiplex PCR, while TCRdb's copy carries only in-frame clones and drops some. The sample includes hundreds of thousands of clones, more than 80% seen only once; the top ten take roughly 1.5%. The sample was peripheral blood, taken in a trial of Ad26.COV2.S vaccine versus placebo. These receptors were taken from a person aged 18-60 years who received the Ad26.COV2.S COVID-19 vaccine or a placebo. CDR3s include the opening cysteine and the closing phenylalanine or tryptophan. The D gene is left open where the match is weak. Clone size is not always given. Where it is, it says once, few, many or a class for expanded clones.

D: NA; size: NA; V: TRBV18; J: TRBJ2-7; DNA: TGTGCCAGCTCGCCTGCTGAGAGGGTGGGGTCCTACGAGCAGTACTTC; CDR3: CASSPAERVGSYEQYF
D: TRBD1; size: NA; V: TRBV3-1/TRBV3-2; J: TRBJ2-7; DNA: TGTGCCAGCAGCCGAGCAGGGGGCGCGGGTTACGAGCAGTACTTC; CDR3: CASSRAGGAGYEQYF
D: NA; size: NA; V: TRBV7-3; J: TRBJ1-2; DNA: TGTGCCAGCAGCTTAACACCGACAGGAAACTATGGCTACACCTTC; CDR3: CASSLTPTGNYGYTF
D: TRBD2; size: NA; V: TRBV24-1; J: TRBJ2-3; DNA: TGTGCCATCCAACTAGCGGGAGACGATACGCAGTATTTT; CDR3: CAIQLAGDDTQYF
D: NA; size: NA; V: TRBV19; J: TRBJ1-2; DNA: TGTGCCAGTACCGATACCTTGGGGCCCAACTATGGCTACACCTTC; CDR3: CASTDTLGPNYGYTF
D: NA; size: NA; V: TRBV19; J: TRBJ2-2; DNA: TGTGCCAGTAGTCGGACTGCGAACACCGGGGAGCTGTTTTTT; CDR3: CASSRTANTGELFF
D: NA; size: NA; V: TRBV27; J: TRBJ2-3; DNA: TGTGCCAGCAGTCCTTCTACAGATACGCAGTATTTT; CDR3: CASSPSTDTQYF
D: NA; size: NA; V: TRBV19; J: TRBJ1-5; DNA: TGTGCCAGTAGTATAGATCAGGGGTACCAGCCCCAGCATTTT; CDR3: CASSIDQGYQPQHF
D: TRBD1; size: NA; V: TRBV6-2/TRBV6-3; J: TRBJ1-5; DNA: TGTGCCAGCAGTCAAATAAAACAGGGGACTAGCAATCAGCCCCAGCATTTT; CDR3: CASSQIKQGTSNQPQHF
D: TRBD2; size: NA; V: TRBV27; J: TRBJ2-2; DNA: TGTGCCAGCAGTTCGGGGACTAGCGGGTTGTTGAACACCGGGGAGCTGTTTTTT; CDR3: CASSSGTSGLLNTGELFF
D: NA; size: NA; V: TRBV10-3; J: TRBJ2-2; DNA: TGTGCCATCAGCCAAAAAACAGGGACCGGGGAGCTGTTTTTT; CDR3: CAISQKTGTGELFF
D: NA; size: NA; V: TRBV29-1; J: TRBJ1-2; DNA: TGCAGCGGCCGGGACGGCTATGGCTACACCTTC; CDR3: CSGRDGYGYTF
D: NA; size: NA; V: TRBV27; J: TRBJ1-4; DNA: TGTGCCAGCAGTTTACAGCCGGGACGGTTGGATGAAAAACTGTTTTTT; CDR3: CASSLQPGRLDEKLFF
D: NA; size: NA; V: TRBV12-3/TRBV12-4; J: TRBJ2-5; DNA: TGTGCCAGCAGTTTAGAGAGGGAGACCCAGTACTTC; CDR3: CASSLERETQYF
D: NA; size: NA; V: TRBV18; J: TRBJ2-7; DNA: TGTGCCAGCTCACCACCCATCAGAACAGAGCAGTACTTC; CDR3: CASSPPIRTEQYF
D: NA; size: once; V: TRBV12-5; J: TRBJ2-2; DNA: TGTGCTAGTGGTCATCCTTTGGGGGCGGCGAACACCGGGGAGCTGTTTTTT; CDR3: CASGHPLGAANTGELFF
D: NA; size: NA; V: TRBV18; J: TRBJ2-6; DNA: TGTGCCAGCTCACCACGCGAGTATCCGAACTCTGGGGCCAACGTCCTGACTTTC; CDR3: CASSPREYPNSGANVLTF
D: NA; size: NA; V: TRBV18; J: TRBJ2-5; DNA: TGTGCCAGCTCCCCTACGGACACTAACCAAGAGACCCAGTACTTC; CDR3: CASSPTDTNQETQYF
D: TRBD2; size: NA; V: TRBV3-1/TRBV3-2; J: TRBJ2-1; DNA: TGTGCCAGCAGCCAACCTACAGGCGGGAGTGGCAATGAGCAGTTCTTC; CDR3: CASSQPTGGSGNEQFF
D: NA; size: NA; V: TRBV10-1; J: TRBJ2-5; DNA: TGCGCCAGCAGACTAGACCGCTACCAAGAGACCCAGTACTTC; CDR3: CASRLDRYQETQYF
D: NA; size: NA; V: TRBV24-1; J: TRBJ2-1; DNA: TGTGCCACCAGTGATTTCCCTGGGAATGAGCAGTTCTTC; CDR3: CATSDFPGNEQFF
D: NA; size: NA; V: TRBV11-2; J: TRBJ2-3; DNA: TGTGCCAGCCACCTCCCTAGCACAGATACGCAGTATTTT; CDR3: CASHLPSTDTQYF
D: NA; size: NA; V: TRBV30; J: TRBJ2-7; DNA: TGTGCCTGGAGATCCCCGGGACTTACCTACGAGCAGTACTTC; CDR3: CAWRSPGLTYEQYF
D: TRBD1; size: NA; V: TRBV11-1; J: TRBJ1-1; DNA: TGTGCCAGCAGCTTGACAGGGGTGGGCACTGAAGCTTTCTTT; CDR3: CASSLTGVGTEAFF
D: NA; size: NA; V: TRBV30; J: TRBJ2-3; DNA: TGTGCCTGGAGTGTACCCAAGGTGAATACGCAGTATTTT; CDR3: CAWSVPKVNTQYF
D: NA; size: NA; V: TRBV30; J: TRBJ1-1; DNA: TGTGCCTGGAGTTCTCGGAGAAACACTGAAGCTTTCTTT; CDR3: CAWSSRRNTEAFF
D: TRBD2; size: NA; V: TRBV19; J: TRBJ2-1; DNA: TGTGCCAGTAGTATTGTAGCGGGAGTGGGTGAGCAGTTCTTC; CDR3: CASSIVAGVGEQFF
D: NA; size: few; V: TRBV20-1; J: TRBJ1-6; DNA: TGCAGTGCTCACAGGGATTCACCCCTCCACTTT; CDR3: CSAHRDSPLHF
D: TRBD1; size: NA; V: TRBV11-3; J: TRBJ2-1; DNA: TGTGCCAGCAGCCCAGGACAGGGGATAAGTGAGCAGTTCTTC; CDR3: CASSPGQGISEQFF
D: NA; size: NA; V: TRBV7-8; J: TRBJ2-7; DNA: TGTGCCAGCAGCTTCGTGCTAGCGCGCGAGCAGTACTTC; CDR3: CASSFVLAREQYF
D: NA; size: NA; V: TRBV27; J: TRBJ2-1; DNA: TGTGCCAGCAGTCTGGCCCGAAATGAGCAGTTCTTC; CDR3: CASSLARNEQFF
D: TRBD1; size: NA; V: TRBV6-2/TRBV6-3; J: TRBJ2-5; DNA: TGTGCCAGCAGCCGGGACAGGGGGCGAGACGAGACCCAGTACTTC; CDR3: CASSRDRGRDETQYF
D: TRBD1; size: NA; V: TRBV7-8; J: TRBJ2-7; DNA: TGTGCCAGCAGCCTGGGACAGGGTTATTACGAGCAGTACTTC; CDR3: CASSLGQGYYEQYF
D: NA; size: NA; V: TRBV6-5; J: TRBJ1-3; DNA: TGTGCCAGCAGTCAGGATATAAGCTCTGGAAACACCATATATTTT; CDR3: CASSQDISSGNTIYF
D: NA; size: NA; V: TRBV5-4; J: TRBJ2-3; DNA: TGTGCCAGCAGCGGCTACAGGGTGGATACGCAGTATTTT; CDR3: CASSGYRVDTQYF
D: TRBD2; size: NA; V: TRBV6-6; J: TRBJ2-5; DNA: TGTGCCAGCAGTTCAAACTGGGAGGGGCAAGAGACCCAGTACTTC; CDR3: CASSSNWEGQETQYF
D: NA; size: NA; V: TRBV12-3/TRBV12-4; J: TRBJ1-6; DNA: TGTGCCAGCAATGAACAGCATAATTCACCCCTCCACTTT; CDR3: CASNEQHNSPLHF
D: TRBD1; size: NA; V: TRBV28; J: TRBJ2-3; DNA: TGTGCCAGCAGTCAGGGACAGGGTAACACAGATACGCAGTATTTT; CDR3: CASSQGQGNTDTQYF
D: NA; size: NA; V: TRBV29-1; J: TRBJ1-1; DNA: TGCAGCGTTGAAGTCAGAGTGGGAACTGAAGCTTTCTTT; CDR3: CSVEVRVGTEAFF
D: NA; size: NA; V: TRBV6-6; J: TRBJ1-1; DNA: TGTGCCAGCAGTTACCCTCAGGGGCGGGCGAACACTGAAGCTTTCTTT; CDR3: CASSYPQGRANTEAFF
D: NA; size: NA; V: TRBV13; J: TRBJ1-5; DNA: TGTGCCAGCAGCTTAGGCCTCCGGACGCCCCAGCATTTT; CDR3: CASSLGLRTPQHF